This is a list of T cell receptor beta chains from one sample in a study of type 1 and type 2 diabetes patients. TCRdb passed the multiplex PCR reads through MiXCR, listing each CDR3 protein once. The sample lists 270,000 or so distinct CDR3 sequences, more than 40% occurring once. Specimen: peripheral blood mononuclear cells (PBMCs). The receptor set was obtained from a man aged 18 to 29 with type 2 diabetes. CDR3s include the opening cysteine and the closing phenylalanine or tryptophan. A D gene is named only where the DNA matches it firmly. The size field is filled for only some rows; it gives once, few, many or a size class.

D | length | size | J | V | DNA | CDR3
TRBD1 | 15 | NA | TRBJ2-7 | TRBV6-8 | TGTGCCAGCACCGGCCCGGGACAGGATGTCGACGAGCAGTACTTC | CASTGPGQDVDEQYF
TRBD2 | 13 | NA | TRBJ2-5 | TRBV9 | TGTGCCAGCAGCGGTAGCGGGGTGGAGACCCAGTACTTC | CASSGSGVETQYF
NA | 15 | few | TRBJ1-2 | TRBV4-2 | TGTGCCAGCAGCCAAGATTGGGGACGAGGAAATGGCTACACCTTC | CASSQDWGRGNGYTF
NA | 14 | NA | TRBJ2-5 | TRBV20-1 | TGCAGTGCTAGCAGCTTAGGCCATAGCGAGACCCAGTACTTC | CSASSLGHSETQYF
TRBD2 | 15 | many | TRBJ2-2 | TRBV10-3 | TGTGCCATCAGGCAGAAAGAGCGGGAGACCGGGGAGCTGTTTTTT | CAIRQKERETGELFF
NA | 16 | NA | TRBJ1-3 | TRBV9 | TGTGCCAGCAGCGTAGGAGGAGGGGCGACTGGAAACACCATATATTTT | CASSVGGGATGNTIYF
NA | 13 | once | TRBJ2-2 | TRBV6-6 | TGTGCCAGCCGCCTAACAGGTACCGGGGAGCTGTTTTTT | CASRLTGTGELFF
NA | 13 | NA | TRBJ1-6 | TRBV7-3 | TGTGCCAGCAGTTTACGGGAAGATTCGGCCCTCCACTTT | CASSLREDSALHF
NA | 15 | NA | TRBJ2-3 | TRBV5-5 | TGTGCCAGCAGCACACTGGTGGATAGCACAGATACGCAGTATTTT | CASSTLVDSTDTQYF
NA | 11 | few | TRBJ2-7 | TRBV10-3 | TGTGCCATCAGTGACACAGGAGAGCAGTACTTC | CAISDTGEQYF
NA | 14 | many | TRBJ2-5 | TRBV19 | TGTGCCAGTAGTCCCCGGAGGGGGCTGGCGACCCAGTACTTC | CASSPRRGLATQYF
TRBD1 | 16 | few | TRBJ1-4 | TRBV6-6 | TGTGCCAGCAGTTCCCCAAGACAGGGACCCAATGAAAAACTGTTTTTT | CASSSPRQGPNEKLFF
NA | 15 | NA | TRBJ2-7 | TRBV20-1 | TGCAGTGCTAGAGATCCCCGGCCGCCCCGCTACGAGCAGTACTTC | CSARDPRPPRYEQYF
NA | 18 | NA | TRBJ2-3 | TRBV7-3 | TGTGCCAGCAGCTTAAAGGCGTCAGCGCAAACTAGCACAGATACGCAGTATTTT | CASSLKASAQTSTDTQYF
NA | 13 | few | TRBJ2-1 | TRBV11-2 | TGTGCCAGCAGCTGGGGGCGGAACAATGAGCAGTTCTTC | CASSWGRNNEQFF
TRBD2 | 16 | NA | TRBJ2-5 | TRBV6-1 | TGTGCCAGCAGTTTATTTGCGGGAGGGCCGGGGGAGACCCAGTACTTC | CASSLFAGGPGETQYF
TRBD1 | 14 | NA | TRBJ1-1 | TRBV5-1 | TGCGCCAGCAGCCGGCTTACAGGGGGGACTGAAGCTTTCTTT | CASSRLTGGTEAFF
TRBD1 | 15 | NA | TRBJ2-7 | TRBV3-1 | TGTGCCAGCAGCCAACCGGGACAGAACTCCTACGAGCAGTACTTC | CASSQPGQNSYEQYF
TRBD2 | 15 | NA | TRBJ2-3 | TRBV28 | TGTGCCAGCAACTCTGCGGGAGTGGTAACAGATACGCAGTATTTT | CASNSAGVVTDTQYF
TRBD2 | 14 | NA | TRBJ2-1 | TRBV6-4 | TGTGCCAGCACGGGCGGGGGATCGAGGAATGAGCAGTTCTTC | CASTGGGSRNEQFF
NA | 11 | few | TRBJ2-7 | TRBV28 | TGTGCCAGCCTCTGGGATTACGAGCAGTACTTC | CASLWDYEQYF
NA | 14 | NA | TRBJ1-4 | TRBV12-3/TRBV12-4 | TGTGCCAGCAGTCCAGTCGGGGGTAATGAAAAACTGTTTTTT | CASSPVGGNEKLFF
NA | 14 | NA | TRBJ2-7 | TRBV10-2 | TGCGCCAGCAGGAATCACCGGAGCTCCTACGAGCAGTACTTC | CASRNHRSSYEQYF
TRBD1 | 15 | NA | TRBJ2-1 | TRBV7-2 | TGTGCCAGCAGCCACAGACAGGGGGCGAAGGGTGAGCAGTTCTTC | CASSHRQGAKGEQFF
NA | 13 | many | TRBJ2-5 | TRBV2 | TGTGCCAGCAGGACCGAAGCCCAAGAGACCCAGTACTTC | CASRTEAQETQYF